What follows describes a single TCR beta chain. Its specificity is unknown. CDR1 and CDR2 (germline): MNHNY, SVGAGI (reference sequence). The CDR3 consists of 12 residues. The ends were cut back, 2 bases at V and 4 bases at J, with 5 bases in the middle. The sample originates from a study of T cells in tumors after PD-1 blockade. Turning to the study itself: Daily vismodegib 150 mg continued in a subset of anti-PD-1-treated patients.

Broader study findings: Around two fifths of tumor TCR clonotypes were also found in blood.

The data were produced by immunoSEQ multiplex PCR, yet TCRdb's version contains in-frame clones alone and is incomplete. This table holds 40,000 to 55,000 clones, just under 80% found once. The chain combines TRBV6-6 with TRBJ1-2; D is undetermined. The sample here was PBMCs, taken before anti-PD-1 treatment. The sequence was collected from a human donor with basal cell carcinoma. Here the CDR3 DNA reads TGTGCCAGCAGTTACGAAAGCTATGGCTACACCTTC. Translated: CASSYESYGYTF.